Reported below is one T cell receptor (beta chain). What it binds is unknown. PCR employed 60 Vbeta and 13 Jbeta primers. Sequencing used immunoSEQ multiplex PCR; TCRdb keeps in-frame clones, though not all of them. Here the sample spans 150,000 to 200,000 clones, 70% to 85% being singletons. This sample was included in a study of cytomegalovirus exposure and HLA in healthy donors. Whole-study results and caveats: A missense DCLRE1C variant was associated with V- and J-gene trimming of TCR beta chains in a later analysis, and an independent cohort replicated the association. In all likelihood, a cluster of highly shared sequence variants was a sequencing artifact. Previous analysis showed most TCR beta V segments were productive about 87% or about 30% of the time.

Trimming pared 8 bases from V and 2 bases from J, leaving 10 bases between. Per germline, CDR1 MNHEY and CDR2 SVGAGI. The CDR3 extends over 13 amino acids. This TCR derives from a male donor in good health and CMV-seronegative. This chain links TRBV6-5 with TRBJ2-1, with D uncertain. Source material: PBMCs. Here the CDR3 reads CASSRQPYNEQFF. The CDR3 DNA reads TGTGCCAGCTCGAGACAACCCTACAATGAGCAGTTCTTC.